The 21 T cell receptor beta chains below all came from one sample that was sequenced in a study of T cells after somatic rescue of genetic block. TCRdb keeps only in-frame clones here, not all; method: immunoSEQ multiplex PCR. The sample includes approximately 10,000 clones, roughly 70% of them seen just once. The material sequenced was peripheral blood mononuclear cells (PBMCs). These receptors originate from a boy aged 5-17 years.

The V and J genes are TRBV6-6 and TRBJ2-1, with unresolved D. V lost 2 bases, J lost 14 bases, and 10 bases lay in between. CDR3 length equals 11 residues. CDR1 and CDR2 from the germline V gene are MNHNY and SVGAGI (reference sequence). CDR3 coding DNA: TGTGCCAGCAGTTACCCTGGACCGGAGTTCTTC. It codes for CASSYPGPEFF.

This clone was counted once. V is TRBV30 and J is TRBJ1-1; perhaps TRBD1 as D (5 bases). The germline gives CDR1 GTSNPN, CDR2 SVGIG (reference sequence). Trimming left V 5 bases short and J 0 bases short, with 19 bases between. The CDR3 consists of 16 residues. The CDR3 bases are TGTGCCTGGGTTCCCTCAGGGAGATCTATGAACACTGAAGCTTTCTTT. The encoded protein is CAWVPSGRSMNTEAFF.

This clone was seen a few times. The chain's CDR3 is CASSQDGTREKLFF. The CDR3 DNA follows: TGTGCCAGCAGCCAGGACGGGACCCGGGAAAAACTGTTTTTT. The J gene is TRBJ1-4, the V gene TRBV7-9, with a possible D match to TRBD1 (5 bases). CDR1 and CDR2 (germline): SEHNR, FQNEAQ (reference sequence). The ends were cut back, 5 bases at V and 8 bases at J, with 15 bases in the middle. The CDR3 runs 14 residues.

The CDR3 region has the DNA TGTGCCAGCAGCTTGGGGACAGCCTACGAGCAGTACTTC. It encodes CASSLGTAYEQYF. The chain combines TRBV7-3 with TRBJ2-7, with 7 bases fitting TRBD1. Looked up from germline, CDR1 is SGHTA and CDR2 is FQGTGA. The CDR3 has 13 amino acids. V shed 3 bases and J 2 bases; nucleotides not matched to a gene: 1.

This sequence joins TRBV2 and TRBJ2-2; tentative D call: TRBD2 (6 bases). The CDR3 contains 15 residues. Per germline, CDR1 SNHLY and CDR2 FYNNEI. Trimming removed 6 bases at V and 0 bases at J, with 11 bases between. CDR3 in amino acids: CASSVAATNTGELFF. CDR3 nucleotides: TGTGCCAGCAGCGTAGCGGCAACGAACACCGGGGAGCTGTTTTTT.

The CDR3 nucleotides read TGTGCCAGTAGTACACAGGGTAACTATGGCTACACCTTC. Its translation is CASSTQGNYGYTF. The V and J genes are TRBV19 and TRBJ1-2; a possible D gene is TRBD1 (6 bases). Germline-derived CDR1 and CDR2 are LNHDA and SQIVND (reference sequence). This CDR3 contains 13 residues. The V end lost 4 bases, the J end lost 1 base, and 7 bases lay between the germline ends.

The rearrangement uses TRBV12-5 and TRBJ2-1, with unresolved D. The length of the CDR3 is 15 residues. In germline, CDR1 is LGHNT, CDR2 FRNRAP. V was clipped by 3 bases and J by 4 bases, with 13 bases between them. CDR3 loop: CASGLGDIVYNEQFF. CDR3 nucleotide sequence: TGTGCTAGTGGTTTAGGAGACATCGTTTACAATGAGCAGTTCTTC.

The rearrangement joins TRBV23-1 to TRBJ2-7; tentatively, D is TRBD2 (5 bases). TRBV23-1 is given ORF status, its function remaining uncertain. The CDR3 loop spans 14 amino acids. V lost 7 bases, J lost 5 bases, and 18 bases lay in between. CDR3 in DNA: TGCGCCAGCATCCTAATGTCACGGGAAAACGAGCAGTACTTC. Translating it yields CASILMSRENEQYF.

The V and J genes are TRBV7-6 and TRBJ2-1; 7 nucleotides align to TRBD1. Looked up from germline, CDR1 is SGHVS and CDR2 is FNYEAQ. Trimming took 4 bases from V and 5 from J; bases not matched to a gene: 8. This CDR3 is built from 15 residues. CDR3 coding DNA: TGTGCCAGCAGCTACCCTCCAACAGGGGACAATGAGCAGTTCTTC. As protein: CASSYPPTGDNEQFF.

This chain uses TRBV6-6 with TRBJ2-7; D gene uncertain. Per germline, CDR1 MNHNY and CDR2 SVGAGI (reference sequence). V lost 6 bases and J 9 bases, leaving 12 bases between the germline ends. CDR3 size: 11 residues. CDR3 nucleotide sequence: TGTGCCAGCAGCCGCGACGATAGGCAGTACTTC. Translation gives CASSRDDRQYF.

The V call is TRBV11-2, the J call TRBJ2-1; tentatively, D is TRBD2 (6 bases). V was pared by 3 bases and J by 5 bases, with 20 bases between. The CDR3 is 17 amino acids. CDR1 SGHAT and CDR2 FQNNGV come from the germline V gene. Here the CDR3 DNA reads TGTGCCAGCAGCTTCCGGGGGAAGGGGCCTGCCCACAATGAGCAGTTCTTC. Its translation: CASSFRGKGPAHNEQFF.

This chain uses TRBV7-8 with TRBJ1-4, with 9 bases lining up with TRBD1. J gave up 7 bases and V 7 bases, and 10 bases lay outside the gene matches. The CDR3 extends over 15 amino acids. The germline V gene has CDR1 SGHVS and CDR2 FQNEAQ. The CDR3 nucleotides are TGTGCCAGCATGCAACAGGGGGCGCAAAGTGAAAAACTGTTTTTT. This translates into CASMQQGAQSEKLFF.

V usage is TRBV7-6 and J usage is TRBJ2-1; perhaps TRBD1 as D (5 bases). Trimming shortened V by 5 bases and J by 7 bases, and 21 bases separated the two germline ends. Germline loops: CDR1 SGHVS, CDR2 FNYEAQ. The CDR3 runs to 16 residues. CDR3 in DNA: TGTGCCAGCAGCCATTTAGCATGGGGCAGTAGGAATGAGCAGTTCTTC. Translated: CASSHLAWGSRNEQFF.

The rearrangement joins TRBV7-9 to TRBJ2-2, with 10 bases aligning to TRBD1. V was clipped by 4 bases and J by 5 bases; unmatched bases: 4. CDR3 length: 15 amino acids. Per the germline V gene, CDR1 is SEHNR and CDR2 is FQNEAQ (reference sequence). The chain's CDR3 is CASSYRQGATGELFF. DNA for the CDR3: TGTGCCAGCAGCTACAGACAGGGGGCGACCGGGGAGCTGTTTTTT.

The CDR3: CASSYLGISYNSPLHF. The CDR3 nucleotides are TGTGCCAGCAGTTACCTAGGGATCTCCTATAATTCACCCCTCCACTTT. The chain carries TRBV6-5 and TRBJ1-6; D unclear. Trimming removed 2 bases at V and 0 bases at J, with 8 bases between. Germline CDR1 is MNHEY and CDR2 is SVGAGI. CDR3 size: 16 residues.

V gene TRBV5-1 combines with J gene TRBJ1-4; no clear D. The ends were cut back, 4 bases at V and 4 bases at J, with 11 bases in the middle. Germline-derived CDR1 and CDR2 are SGHRS and YFSETQ. This CDR3 spans 14 amino acids. The CDR3 region is CASSLQSLNEKLFF. The CDR3 DNA follows: TGCGCCAGCAGCCTTCAGAGCCTTAATGAAAAACTGTTTTTT.

This clone was seen a few times. The V and J genes are TRBV6-6 and TRBJ2-7; TRBD2 might be the D (6 bases). The CDR3 has 16 residues. Germline V gene data show CDR1 as MNHNY and CDR2 as SVGAGI (reference sequence). Trimming left V 0 bases short and J 5 bases short, with 17 bases between. CDR3 in DNA: TGTGCCAGCAGTTACTCATCGCGGAAAGGAGGGGACGAGCAGTACTTC. Translating gives CASSYSSRKGGDEQYF.

The chain uses TRBV28 and TRBJ1-1; 7 positions agree with TRBD1. CDR1 is MDHEN, CDR2 SYDVKM, per germline. Germline trimming cut 3 bases from V and 4 bases from J; bases unmatched to any gene: 5. The CDR3 extends over 14 amino acids. CDR3 loop: CASSFRGQITEAFF. The CDR3, as DNA: TGTGCCAGCAGTTTTAGGGGGCAGATCACTGAAGCTTTCTTT.

This chain links TRBV28 with TRBJ1-2; D is unclear. Germline V CDR1 and CDR2: MDHEN, SYDVKM. V lost 5 bases, J lost 8 bases, and 15 bases lay in between. CDR3 length: 13 residues. Here the CDR3 DNA reads TGTGCCAGCAGTCGAGACGTCGGGCGAGGCTACACCTTC. Translation gives CASSRDVGRGYTF.

The chain employs TRBV6-6 and TRBJ1-5; D is uncertain. The CDR3 length is 14 residues. The germline V gene has CDR1 MNHNY and CDR2 SVGAGI (reference sequence). The V and J ends lost 2 bases and 3 bases respectively, with 8 bases between them. The CDR3 sequence is CASSYGQVNQPQHF. CDR3 nucleotides: TGTGCCAGCAGTTACGGTCAGGTCAATCAGCCCCAGCATTTT.

This chain uses TRBV5-1 with TRBJ2-4; a weak D match, TRBD2 (5 bases). Trimming removed 0 bases from V and 1 base from J, with 14 bases in between. Germline V CDR1 and CDR2: SGHRS, YFSETQ. This CDR3 region has 17 residues. The CDR3 region is CASSLAGGIWAKNIQYF. The DNA of the CDR3 is TGCGCCAGCAGCTTGGCCGGAGGAATCTGGGCCAAAAACATTCAGTACTTC.